One sample yielded the 24 T cell receptor beta chains listed below, sequenced in a study of T cells in women clearing cervical HPV infection. Assay used: immunoSEQ multiplex PCR; TCRdb lists only in-frame clones, some missing. With around 38,000 clones in the sample, the ten largest clones hold 7.6%. The source material was blood buffy coat. All receptors come from a woman aged 18-69 years with a cervical HPV16 infection that either progressed to CIN3+ or cleared (not recorded which).

CDR3 in amino acids: CASTSGKGPNEQFF. CDR3 DNA, as far as it was read: TGCGCCAGCACTTCAGGGAAAGGCCCTAATGAG. The genes are TRBV10-1 and TRBJ2-1; D is possibly TRBD1 (5 bases). Read data end 3 residues before the CDR3 end; the end is taken from the germline J gene. The V gene lost 7 bases and the J gene lost 7 bases, with 17 bases spanning the gap. Germline CDR1 reads WNHNN; CDR2 reads SYGVQD (reference sequence). The CDR3 has 14 residues.

A word on this clone: The sequence runs out 3 residues before the end of the CDR3; the remainder is reconstructed from the germline J gene. V usage is TRBV2 and J usage is TRBJ2-2, with D perhaps TRBD1 (6 bases). CDR1 and CDR2 (germline): SNHLY, FYNNEI. CDR3 length: 14 residues. With 6 bases removed from V and 6 bases from J, the gap between germline ends came to 14 bases. CDR3 bases read: TGTGCCAGCAGGAGGGACATTGGAGCCGGGGAG. Protein sequence: CASRRDIGAGE. Given in full, the CDR3 is CASRRDIGAGELFF.

The covered CDR3 bases are TGTGCCAGTAGTGATACAGGGAACACTGAA. This sequence encodes CASSDTGNTE. The CDR3 in its entirety is CASSDTGNTEAFF. The rearrangement joins TRBV19 to TRBJ1-1; D is perhaps TRBD1 (5 bases). With the read ending 3 residues before the CDR3 end, the germline J gene is used to fill in that end. The germline V gene has CDR1 LNHDA and CDR2 SQIVND (reference sequence). The CDR3 is made up of 13 amino acids. The V end lost 5 bases, the J end lost 1 base, and 8 bases lay between the germline ends. Full variable domain (remainder filled in from reference TRBV19 and TRBJ1-1): DGGITQSPKYLFRKEGQNVTLSCEQNLNHDAMYWYRQDPGQGLRLIYYSQIVNDFQKGDIAEGYSVSREKKESFPLTVTSAQKNPTAFYLCASSDTGNTEAFFGQGTRLTVV.

A note on this clone: The CDR3 goes on 3 residues after the read ends, and that part is filled in from the germline J gene. This CDR3 is also generated by other DNA sequences in the sample. This rearrangement joins TRBV7-3 to TRBJ2-5; TRBD1 agrees at 8 bases. This CDR3 is built from 14 residues. Germline-derived CDR1 and CDR2 are SGHTA and FQGTGA. Unmatched junction bases numbered 1, after V lost 2 bases and J lost 2 bases. CDR3 DNA (partial): TGTGCCAGCAGCTTACAGGGGGCACAAGAGACC. Its protein is CASSLQGAQET. The CDR3, in full, reads CASSLQGAQETQYF. The whole variable domain, filled in from reference TRBV7-3 and TRBJ2-5, reads GAGVSQTPSNKVTEKGKYVELRCDPISGHTALYWYRQSLGQGPEFLIYFQGTGAADDSGLPNDRFFAVRPEGSVSTLKIQRTERGDSAVYLCASSLQGAQETQYFGPGTRLLVL.

Turning to this clone: The read halts 3 residues ahead of the CDR3 end, with the missing end drawn from the germline J gene. The gene calls are TRBV28 and TRBJ1-2; 11 bases agree with TRBD1. Losses at the gene ends were 5 bases for V and 4 bases for J; bases not matched to a gene: 6. CDR3 length: 15 amino acids. The V gene's germline CDR1 is MDHEN and CDR2 SYDVKM. CDR3 DNA (partial): TGTGCCAGCAGTCAAGGACAGGGGGCGCTCTATGGC. Amino acid sequence: CASSQGQGALYG. The full CDR3 reads CASSQGQGALYGYTF.

A word on this clone: The CDR3 is cut off 3 residues early in the read; its end comes from the germline J gene. The chain recombines TRBV7-9 with TRBJ2-3; 10 nucleotides align to TRBD1. From germline, CDR1 is SEHNR and CDR2 FQNEAQ (reference sequence). The V and J ends lost 4 bases and 4 bases, in that order; junction bases with no gene match: 2. The length of the CDR3 is 14 residues. The CDR3 loop reads CASSSTGGSDTQYF. The CDR3 bases that were read are TGTGCCAGCAGCTCGACAGGGGGCTCAGATACG.

About this clone itself: With the read ending 3 residues before the CDR3 end, the germline J gene is used to fill in that end. This chain links TRBV5-1 with TRBJ1-2; D perhaps matches TRBD1 (6 bases). The CDR3 contains 13 residues. Germline loops: CDR1 SGHRS, CDR2 YFSETQ. Trimming left V 0 bases short and J 7 bases short, with 10 bases between. The CDR3 sequence is CASSLEQGSGYTF. The sequenced part of the CDR3 DNA is TGCGCCAGCAGCTTGGAACAGGGCAGTGGC.

About this clone: Coverage ceases 3 residues before the CDR3 finishes, and the germline J gene fills in the end. The chain combines TRBV7-3 with TRBJ1-1; no clear D gene. Germline CDR1 reads SGHTA; CDR2 reads FQGTGA. The CDR3 runs 14 residues. V was trimmed by 6 bases and J by 6 bases, leaving 17 bases between them. The CDR3 protein is CASRPDTPPSEAFF. The sequenced CDR3 bases are TGTGCCAGCAGACCCGACACACCTCCCTCTGAA.

Notes on this clone: The read terminates 3 residues before the CDR3 end, so the remaining end is supplied by the germline J gene. This rearrangement joins TRBV5-6 to TRBJ2-1, with a possible D match to TRBD1 (6 bases). The ends were cut back, 4 bases at V and 6 bases at J, with 8 bases in the middle. Looked up from germline, CDR1 is SGHDT and CDR2 is YYEEEE. The CDR3 covers 12 residues. The CDR3: CASSLQGNEQFF. The CDR3 DNA, read in part, is TGTGCCAGCAGCCTACAGGGCAATGAG.

Note on this clone: The missing CDR3 end, 3 residues past where the read stops, is filled in from the germline J gene. The rearrangement uses TRBV5-5 and TRBJ2-7; tentative D call: TRBD1 (6 bases). There are 14 residues in the CDR3. V was cut by 0 bases and J by 4 bases, with 11 bases left in between. Germline-derived CDR1 and CDR2 are SGHKS and YYEKEE (reference sequence). CDR3 DNA (partial): TGTGCCAGCAGCTTGGCCACAGGGAATTACGAG. This codes for CASSLATGNYE. The whole CDR3 reads CASSLATGNYEQYF.

As to this clone: Read coverage stops 3 residues before the CDR3 terminus; the germline J gene supplies the remainder. The genes are TRBV28 and TRBJ2-7, with TRBD1 matching over 7 bases. The V segment lost 8 bases and the J segment 2 bases; nucleotides outside the gene matches: 6. Germline loops: CDR1 MDHEN, CDR2 SYDVKM. This CDR3 has 13 amino acids. The DNA read from the CDR3 is TGTGCCAGCTGCAGGGACAGCCCCTACGAG. It yields the protein CASCRDSPYE. The CDR3, in full, reads CASCRDSPYEQYF.

A note on this clone: The CDR3 end falls 3 residues outside the read, so it is completed with the germline J gene. This chain uses TRBV6-2 or TRBV6-3 with TRBJ2-3; D uncertain. Germline V gives CDR1 MNHEY, CDR2 SVGEGT. With 1 base removed from V and 0 bases from J, the gap between germline ends came to 8 bases. The CDR3 runs to 15 residues. This CDR3 reads CASSYYEASTDTQYF. CDR3 DNA (partial): TGTGCCAGCAGTTACTATGAAGCCAGCACAGATACG.

Turning to this clone: The CDR3 extends 3 residues past the end of the read, so its final part is completed from the germline J gene. The chain couples TRBV20-1 to TRBJ1-6, with 7 bases lining up with TRBD1. J was trimmed by 7 bases and V by 3 bases; bases with no gene match: 9. From germline, CDR1 is DFQATT and CDR2 SNEGSKA (reference sequence). This CDR3 comprises 15 residues. The covered CDR3 bases are TGCAGTGCTAGTTCACTCCGGGACAGAAATTCACCC. Amino acids: CSASSLRDRNSP. The whole CDR3 region reads CSASSLRDRNSPLHF.

Details on this clone: Sequencing ends 3 residues short of the CDR3 end; the germline J gene provides the rest. The V and J genes are TRBV7-2 and TRBJ1-1, with D possibly TRBD1 on 5 matching bases. CDR3 length equals 13 residues. In germline, CDR1 is SGHTA, CDR2 FQGNSA. The germline V and J ends were trimmed by 1 base and 5 bases, with 8 bases remaining between them. The CDR3 spells CASSLVSGTEAFF. The DNA read from the CDR3 is TGTGCCAGCAGCTTAGTGTCAGGGACTGAA. Using reference TRBV7-2 and TRBJ1-1 for the parts outside the CDR3, the full variable domain is GAGVSQSPSNKVTEKGKDVELRCDPISGHTALYWYRQSLGQGLEFLIYFQGNSAPDKSGLPSDRFSAERTGGSVSTLTIQRTQQEDSAVYLCASSLVSGTEAFFGQGTRLTVV.

Worth noting for this clone: Sequencing ends 3 residues short of the CDR3 end; the germline J gene provides the rest. J is TRBJ2-7 and V is TRBV7-8, with D possibly TRBD2 on 6 matching bases. Germline-derived CDR1 and CDR2 are SGHVS and FQNEAQ. V was trimmed by 5 bases and J by 4 bases, leaving 18 bases between them. The CDR3 sequence is 15 residues long. CDR3 protein: CASSLSGTLDYEQYF. The DNA read from the CDR3 is TGTGCCAGCAGCCTATCCGGGACTCTTGATTACGAG.

A remark on this clone: The read terminates 3 residues ahead of where the CDR3 ends, so the germline J gene completes it. The chain couples TRBV11-2 to TRBJ1-1, with D possibly TRBD1 on 5 matching bases. The CDR3 consists of 14 residues. Germline lookup yields CDR1 SGHAT and CDR2 FQNNGV. Trimming took off 2 bases at V and 0 bases at J, with 7 bases between the two ends. The CDR3 spells CASSLNRMNTEAFF. The sequenced part of the CDR3 DNA is TGTGCCAGCAGCTTAAACAGGATGAACACTGAA. The full variable domain, rest sourced from reference TRBV11-2 and TRBJ1-1, is EAGVAQSPRYKIIEKRQSVAFWCNPISGHATLYWYQQILGQGPKLLIQFQNNGVVDDSQLPKDRFSAERLKGVDSTLKIQPAKLEDSAVYLCASSLNRMNTEAFFGQGTRLTVV.

For this clone: The read ends 3 residues early relative to the CDR3; the germline J gene fills the gap. The gene calls are TRBV2 and TRBJ2-3; no definite D call. CDR1 is SNHLY and CDR2 is FYNNEI in the germline V gene. The V end lost 11 bases, the J end lost 7 bases, and 19 bases lay between the germline ends. The CDR3 covers 13 residues. CDR3 bases read: TGTGCCGGCTTGACACCGGCAGTCAATACG. Residues: CAGLTPAVNT. The entire CDR3 protein reads CAGLTPAVNTQYF.

As concerns this clone: The read falls 3 residues short of the CDR3 end, and the missing part is taken from the germline J gene. The chain recombines TRBV20-1 with TRBJ2-7; 9 bases match TRBD1. Germline V gene sequence: CDR1 DFQATT, CDR2 SNEGSKA (reference sequence). The CDR3 runs to 18 residues. Trimming at V came to 6 bases and at J to 6 bases, leaving 24 bases not matched to a gene. The part of the CDR3 DNA that was read is TGCAGTGCCACCTACGGACAGGGGCGACTAGAAAGGTTCTTCGAG. It translates to CSATYGQGRLERFFE. The whole CDR3 is CSATYGQGRLERFFEQYF.

In the case of this clone: The CDR3 goes on 3 residues after the read ends, and that part is filled in from the germline J gene. The chain couples TRBV20-1 to TRBJ2-7; possibly TRBD2 for D (6 bases). V was clipped by 1 base and J by 4 bases, with 17 bases between them. The CDR3 loop spans 15 amino acids. Looked up from germline, CDR1 is DFQATT and CDR2 is SNEGSKA (reference sequence). The CDR3 is CSARALGGPHYEQYF. CDR3 DNA (partial): TGCAGTGCTAGAGCCCTGGGGGGTCCTCATTACGAG.

In regard to this clone: The CDR3 extends 3 residues past the end of the read, so its final part is completed from the germline J gene. The genes are TRBV5-4 and TRBJ2-1; D might be TRBD2 (5 bases). CDR3 length equals 15 residues. Germline V gene lookup returns CDR1 SGHNT and CDR2 YYREEE (reference sequence). The ends were cut back, 4 bases at V and 0 bases at J, with 11 bases in the middle. The CDR3 sequence: CASSATAGSYNEQFF. CDR3 DNA, as far as it was read: TGTGCCAGCAGCGCTACGGCGGGCTCCTACAATGAG.

Of note for this clone: The read ends 3 residues early relative to the CDR3; the germline J gene fills the gap. The gene calls are TRBV6-2 or TRBV6-3 and TRBJ1-2; D is possibly TRBD1 (5 bases). Germline V lookup: CDR1 MNHEY, CDR2 SVGEGT. Trimming pared 6 bases from V and 5 bases from J, leaving 7 bases between. The CDR3 has 11 amino acids. The CDR3 region is CASSPGYGYTF. The CDR3 DNA, read in part, is TGTGCCAGCAGCCCAGGGTATGGC.

Points on this clone: The read comes to an end 3 residues before the CDR3 does, leaving the germline J gene to fill in the end. The genes are TRBV10-3 and TRBJ1-2, with D possibly being TRBD1 (5 bases). The CDR3 loop spans 16 amino acids. Germline CDR1 and CDR2: ENHRY and SYGVKD. Trimming pared 0 bases from V and 3 bases from J, leaving 14 bases between. Incomplete CDR3 DNA: TGTGCCATCAGTGAGTCGAAAGCCGGAGGGGACTATGGC. Amino acid sequence: CAISESKAGGDYG. In full, the CDR3 reads CAISESKAGGDYGYTF.

Details on this clone: Coverage ceases 3 residues before the CDR3 finishes, and the germline J gene fills in the end. J is TRBJ2-7 and V is TRBV9; 10 bases map to TRBD2. The CDR3 length is 18 residues. In germline, CDR1 is SGDLS, CDR2 YYNGEE. V trimming: 0 bases; J trimming: 0 bases; junction bases outside the gene matches: 9. This CDR3 reads CASSVGLSGRPYSYEQYF. The covered CDR3 bases are TGTGCCAGCAGCGTAGGGCTTAGCGGGAGGCCCTACTCCTACGAG.

Points on this clone: The read stops 3 residues short of the end of the CDR3; the missing end is completed from the germline J gene. The genes are TRBV5-4 and TRBJ2-5; perhaps TRBD1 as D (6 bases). Trimming took off 3 bases at V and 2 bases at J, with 11 bases between the two ends. CDR3 length: 14 amino acids. Germline CDR1 is SGHNT and CDR2 is YYREEE (reference sequence). The CDR3 bases that were read are TGTGCCAGCAGCTCGGGACAAATGCAAGAGACC. Translating gives CASSSGQMQET. The full CDR3 reads CASSSGQMQETQYF. Full variable domain (missing parts from reference TRBV5-4 and TRBJ2-5): ETGVTQSPTHLIKTRGQQVTLRCSSQSGHNTVSWYQQALGQGPQFIFQYYREEENGRGNFPPRFSGLQFPNYSSELNVNALELDDSALYLCASSSGQMQETQYFGPGTRLLVL.